This record concerns one T cell receptor beta chain sequence. The antigen is not known. CDR3 length: 13 residues. CDR1 LNHDA and CDR2 SQIVND come from the germline V gene (reference sequence). Molecular identifiers with 6-nucleotide sample barcodes were added during cDNA synthesis via template switching. TCRdb processed the 5' RACE reads again and assigns one entry to each CDR3 protein, with no DNA. The sample has under 200,000 distinct CDR3 sequences. These data originate in a study of monozygotic twins with inflammatory bowel disease. General study findings and limits: Repertoire similarity did not separate concordant from discordant twins, possibly from limited power.

The chain carries TRBV19 and TRBJ1-2; TCRdb's D call of TRBD1 is untestable without DNA. The source material was blood. The clonotype was recovered from a human donor with ulcerative colitis or Crohn's disease, or a healthy co-twin of an affected twin (not recorded which). CDR3 sequence reads: CASRLGHSRGYTF.